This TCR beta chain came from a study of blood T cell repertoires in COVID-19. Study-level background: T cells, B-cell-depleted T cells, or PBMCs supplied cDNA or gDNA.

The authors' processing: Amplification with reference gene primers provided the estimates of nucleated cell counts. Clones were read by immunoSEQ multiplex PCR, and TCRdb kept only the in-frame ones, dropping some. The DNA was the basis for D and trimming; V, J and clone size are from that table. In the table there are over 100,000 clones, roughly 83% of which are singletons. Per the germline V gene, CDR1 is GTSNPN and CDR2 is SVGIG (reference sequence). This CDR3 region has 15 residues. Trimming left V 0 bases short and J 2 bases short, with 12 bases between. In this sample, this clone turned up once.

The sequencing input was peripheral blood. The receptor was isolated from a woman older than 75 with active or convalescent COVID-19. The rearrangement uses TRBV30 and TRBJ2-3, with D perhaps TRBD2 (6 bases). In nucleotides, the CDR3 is TGTGCCTGGAGTGTCTTGGGGGGACCCACAGATACGCAGTATTTT. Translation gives CAWSVLGGPTDTQYF. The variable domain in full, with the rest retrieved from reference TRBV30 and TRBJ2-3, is SQTIHQWPATLVQPVGSPLSLECTVEGTSNPNLYWYRQAAGRGLQLLFYSVGIGQISSEVPQNLSASRPQDRQFILSSKKLLLSDSGFYLCAWSVLGGPTDTQYFGPGTRLTVL.